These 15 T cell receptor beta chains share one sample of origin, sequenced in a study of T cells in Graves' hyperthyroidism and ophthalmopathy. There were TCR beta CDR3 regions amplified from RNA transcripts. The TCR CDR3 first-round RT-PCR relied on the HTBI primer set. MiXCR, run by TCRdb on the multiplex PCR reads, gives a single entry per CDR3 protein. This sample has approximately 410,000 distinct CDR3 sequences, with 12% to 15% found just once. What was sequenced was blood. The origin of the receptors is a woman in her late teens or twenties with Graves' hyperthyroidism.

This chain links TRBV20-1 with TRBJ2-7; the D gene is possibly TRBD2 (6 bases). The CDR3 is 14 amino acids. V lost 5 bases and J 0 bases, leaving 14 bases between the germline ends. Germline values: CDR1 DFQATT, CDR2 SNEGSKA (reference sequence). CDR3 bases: TGCAGTGCTGCGTCAATAGCGGACTCCTACGAGCAGTACTTC. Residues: CSAASIADSYEQYF.

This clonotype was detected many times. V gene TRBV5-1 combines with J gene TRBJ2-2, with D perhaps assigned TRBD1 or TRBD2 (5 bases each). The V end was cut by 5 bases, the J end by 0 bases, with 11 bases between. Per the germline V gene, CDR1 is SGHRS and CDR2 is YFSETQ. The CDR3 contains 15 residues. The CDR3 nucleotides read TGCGCCAGCAGTAGGGACGCCGCGAACACCGGGGAGCTGTTTTTT. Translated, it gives CASSRDAANTGELFF.

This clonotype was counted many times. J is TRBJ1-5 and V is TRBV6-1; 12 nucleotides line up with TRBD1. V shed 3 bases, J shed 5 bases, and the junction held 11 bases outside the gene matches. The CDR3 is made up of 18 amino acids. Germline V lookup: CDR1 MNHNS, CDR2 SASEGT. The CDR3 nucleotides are TGTGCCAGCAGTGACCGAACTTTCCGGGACAGGGGGCATCAGCCCCAGCATTTT. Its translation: CASSDRTFRDRGHQPQHF.

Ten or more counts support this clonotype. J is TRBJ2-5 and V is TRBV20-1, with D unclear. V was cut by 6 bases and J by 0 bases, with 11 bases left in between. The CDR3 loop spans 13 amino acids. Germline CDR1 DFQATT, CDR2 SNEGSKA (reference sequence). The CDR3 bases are TGCAGTGCCCACCGCCCGAACCAAGAGACCCAGTACTTC. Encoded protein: CSAHRPNQETQYF.

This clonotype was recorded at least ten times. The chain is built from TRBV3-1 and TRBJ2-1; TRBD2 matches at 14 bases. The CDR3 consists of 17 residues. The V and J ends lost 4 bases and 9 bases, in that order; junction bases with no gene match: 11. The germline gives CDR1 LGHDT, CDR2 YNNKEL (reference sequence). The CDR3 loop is CASSLLPTSGRASEQFF. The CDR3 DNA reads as TGTGCCAGCAGCCTCCTCCCGACTAGCGGGAGGGCCAGTGAGCAGTTCTTC.

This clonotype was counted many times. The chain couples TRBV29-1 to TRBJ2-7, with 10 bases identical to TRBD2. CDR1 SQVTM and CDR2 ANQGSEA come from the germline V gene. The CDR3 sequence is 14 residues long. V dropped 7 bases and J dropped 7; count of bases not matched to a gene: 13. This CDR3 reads CSATTGTSDGEQYF. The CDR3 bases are TGCAGCGCCACAACGGGGACTAGCGATGGAGAGCAGTACTTC.

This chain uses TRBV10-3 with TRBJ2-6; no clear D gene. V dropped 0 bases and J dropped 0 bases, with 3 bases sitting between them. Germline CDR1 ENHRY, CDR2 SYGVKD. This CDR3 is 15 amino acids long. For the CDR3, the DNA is TGTGCCATCAGTGAGTCAACCTCTGGGGCCAACGTCCTGACTTTC. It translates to CAISESTSGANVLTF.

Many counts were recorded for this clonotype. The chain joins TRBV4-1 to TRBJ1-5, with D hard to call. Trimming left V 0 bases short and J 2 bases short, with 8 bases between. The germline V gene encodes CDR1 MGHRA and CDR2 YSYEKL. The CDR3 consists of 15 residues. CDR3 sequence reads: CASSQEGVGNQPQHF. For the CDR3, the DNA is TGCGCCAGCAGCCAAGAGGGCGTCGGCAATCAGCCCCAGCATTTT.

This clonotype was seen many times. The CDR3 is CASSLAAGNQPQHF. The CDR3 bases are TGTGCCAGCAGCTTAGCCGCAGGCAATCAGCCCCAGCATTTT. This chain uses TRBV7-2 with TRBJ1-5; D is undetermined. Germline V lookup: CDR1 SGHTA, CDR2 FQGNSA. V was clipped by 0 bases and J by 2 bases, with 5 bases between them. The CDR3 spans 14 residues.

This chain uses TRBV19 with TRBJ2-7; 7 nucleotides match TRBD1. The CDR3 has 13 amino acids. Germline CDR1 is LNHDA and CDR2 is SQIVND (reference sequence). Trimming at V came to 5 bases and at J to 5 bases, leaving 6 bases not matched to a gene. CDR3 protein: CASSETGIDEQYF. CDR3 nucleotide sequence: TGTGCCAGTAGTGAGACAGGGATCGACGAGCAGTACTTC.

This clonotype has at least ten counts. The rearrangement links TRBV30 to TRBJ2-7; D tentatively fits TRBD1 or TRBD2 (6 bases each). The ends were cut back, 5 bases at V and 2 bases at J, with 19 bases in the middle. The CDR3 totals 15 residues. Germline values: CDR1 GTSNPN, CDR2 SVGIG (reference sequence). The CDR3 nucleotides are TGTGCCTGGGCTCTAGTGGGGGCGGGGCCCTACGAGCAGTACTTC. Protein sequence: CAWALVGAGPYEQYF.

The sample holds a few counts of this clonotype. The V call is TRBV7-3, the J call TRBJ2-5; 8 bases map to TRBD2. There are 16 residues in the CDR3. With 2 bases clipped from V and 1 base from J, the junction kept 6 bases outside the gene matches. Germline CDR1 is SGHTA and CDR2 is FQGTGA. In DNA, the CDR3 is TGTGCCAGCAGCTTACTAGCGGGCCCAATCCAAGAGACCCAGTACTTC. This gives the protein CASSLLAGPIQETQYF.

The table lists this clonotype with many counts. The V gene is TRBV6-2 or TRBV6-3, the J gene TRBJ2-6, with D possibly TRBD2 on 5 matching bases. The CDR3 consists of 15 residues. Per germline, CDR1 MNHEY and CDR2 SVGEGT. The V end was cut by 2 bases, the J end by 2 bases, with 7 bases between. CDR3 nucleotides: TGTGCCAGCAGTTACCGAGGGACTGGGGCCAACGTCCTGACTTTC. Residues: CASSYRGTGANVLTF.

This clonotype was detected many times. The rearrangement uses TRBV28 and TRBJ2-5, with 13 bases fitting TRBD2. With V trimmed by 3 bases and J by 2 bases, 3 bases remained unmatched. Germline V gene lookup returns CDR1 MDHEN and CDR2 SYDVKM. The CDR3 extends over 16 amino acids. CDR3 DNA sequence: TGTGCCAGCAGTTTGGGACTAGCGGGGATACAAGAGACCCAGTACTTC. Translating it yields CASSLGLAGIQETQYF.

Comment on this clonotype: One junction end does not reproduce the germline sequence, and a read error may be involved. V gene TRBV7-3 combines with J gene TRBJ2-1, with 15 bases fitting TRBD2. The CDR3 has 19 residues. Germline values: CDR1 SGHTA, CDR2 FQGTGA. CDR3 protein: CASSLRTSGRAGTYNEQFF. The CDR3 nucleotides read TGCGCCAGCAGCCTCCGGACTAGCGGGAGGGCCGGAACCTACAATGAGCAGTTCTTC.